This T cell receptor beta chain was captured by sequencing in a study of cytomegalovirus exposure and HLA in healthy donors. A multiplex PCR was run with 60 Vbeta primers and 13 Jbeta primers. This table comes from immunoSEQ multiplex PCR, and its TCRdb copy is limited to in-frame clones, with some not included. Of 150,000 to 200,000 clones in the sample, around 84% were seen once. This CDR3 spans 15 amino acids. The V end lost 2 bases, the J end lost 0 bases, and 8 bases lay between the germline ends. Germline values: CDR1 MNHNY, CDR2 SVGAGI (reference sequence). Study conclusions and caveats: Several of the most significant clusters appeared, in a later analysis, to be linked to common viral pathogens.

A word on this clone: Its specificity is unknown.

This chain uses TRBV6-6 with TRBJ1-3, with no clear D. The clonotype originates from a man aged 18 to 30 in good health and CMV-seropositive. The specimen was PBMCs. The CDR3: CASSYVGSSGNTIYF. The CDR3 DNA sequence: TGTGCCAGCAGTTACGTGGGCAGCTCTGGAAACACCATATATTTT.